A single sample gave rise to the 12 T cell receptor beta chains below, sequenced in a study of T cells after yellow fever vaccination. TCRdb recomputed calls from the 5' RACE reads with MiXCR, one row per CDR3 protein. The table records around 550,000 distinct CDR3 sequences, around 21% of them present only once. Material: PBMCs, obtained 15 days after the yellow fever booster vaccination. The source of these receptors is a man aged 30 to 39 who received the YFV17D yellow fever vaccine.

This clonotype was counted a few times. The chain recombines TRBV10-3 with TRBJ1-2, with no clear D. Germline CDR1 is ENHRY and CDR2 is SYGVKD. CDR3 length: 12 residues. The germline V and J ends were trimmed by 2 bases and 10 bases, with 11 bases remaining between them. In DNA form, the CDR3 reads TGTGCCATCAGTGAGCCGGACGGCGACTACACCTTC. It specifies CAISEPDGDYTF.

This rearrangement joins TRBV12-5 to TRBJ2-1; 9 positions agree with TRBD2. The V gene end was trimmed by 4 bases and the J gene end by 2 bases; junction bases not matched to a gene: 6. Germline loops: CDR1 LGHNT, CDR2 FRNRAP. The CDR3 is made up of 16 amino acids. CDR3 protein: CASGSLSGSTYNEQFF. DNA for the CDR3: TGTGCTAGTGGTTCGCTTAGCGGGAGTACCTACAATGAGCAGTTCTTC. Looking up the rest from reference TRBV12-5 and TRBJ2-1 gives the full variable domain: DARVTQTPRHKVTEMGQEVTMRCQPILGHNTVFWYRQTMMQGLELLAYFRNRAPLDDSGMPKDRFSAEMPDATLATLKIQPSEPRDSAVYFCASGSLSGSTYNEQFFGPGTRLTVL.

CDR3 in DNA: TGTGCCAGCAGCGTAAGAGGGGGCGGGGAGACCCAGTACTTC. This sequence encodes CASSVRGGGETQYF. The chain uses TRBV9 and TRBJ2-5; TRBD1 aligns across 7 bases. CDR3 length: 14 amino acids. Germline CDR1 reads SGDLS; CDR2 reads YYNGEE. V shed 1 base, J shed 5 bases, and the junction held 5 bases outside the gene matches.

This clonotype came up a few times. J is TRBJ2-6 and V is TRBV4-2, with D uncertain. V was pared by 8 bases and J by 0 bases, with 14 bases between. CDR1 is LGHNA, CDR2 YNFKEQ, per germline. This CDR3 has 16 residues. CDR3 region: CASAPAWASGANVLTF. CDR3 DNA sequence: TGTGCCAGCGCCCCGGCGTGGGCCTCTGGGGCCAACGTCCTGACTTTC.

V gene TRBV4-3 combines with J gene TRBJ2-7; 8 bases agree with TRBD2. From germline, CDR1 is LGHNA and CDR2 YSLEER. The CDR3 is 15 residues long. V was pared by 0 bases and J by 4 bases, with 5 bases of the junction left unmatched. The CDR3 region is CASSQEVAGSYEQYF. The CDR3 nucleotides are TGCGCCAGCAGCCAAGAGGTAGCGGGATCTTACGAGCAGTACTTC.

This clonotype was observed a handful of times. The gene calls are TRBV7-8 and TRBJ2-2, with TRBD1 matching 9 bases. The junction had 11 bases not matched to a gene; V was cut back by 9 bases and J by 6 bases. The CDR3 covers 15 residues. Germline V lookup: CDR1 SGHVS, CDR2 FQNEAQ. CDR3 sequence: CASSTGTGFAGELFF. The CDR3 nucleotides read TGTGCCAGTAGCACCGGGACAGGGTTCGCCGGGGAGCTGTTTTTT.

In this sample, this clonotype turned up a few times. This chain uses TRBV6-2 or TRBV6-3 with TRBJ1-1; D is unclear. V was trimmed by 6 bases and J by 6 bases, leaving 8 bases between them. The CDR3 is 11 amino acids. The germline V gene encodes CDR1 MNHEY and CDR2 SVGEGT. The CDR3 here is CASRAHAEAFF. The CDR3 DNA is TGTGCCAGCAGGGCTCACGCTGAAGCTTTCTTT.

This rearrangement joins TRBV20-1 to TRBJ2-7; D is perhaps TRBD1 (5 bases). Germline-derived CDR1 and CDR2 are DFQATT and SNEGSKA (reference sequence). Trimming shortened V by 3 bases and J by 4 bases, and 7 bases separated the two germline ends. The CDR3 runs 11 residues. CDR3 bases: TGCAGTGCTAGTAAGGGGTACGAGCAGTACTTC. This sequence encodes CSASKGYEQYF.

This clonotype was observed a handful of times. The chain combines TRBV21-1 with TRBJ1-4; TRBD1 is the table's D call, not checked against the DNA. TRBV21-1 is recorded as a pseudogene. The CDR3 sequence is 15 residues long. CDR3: CASGLDRGTNEKLFF. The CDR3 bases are TGTGCCAGCGGATTGGACAGAGGAACTAATGAAAAACTGTTTTTT.

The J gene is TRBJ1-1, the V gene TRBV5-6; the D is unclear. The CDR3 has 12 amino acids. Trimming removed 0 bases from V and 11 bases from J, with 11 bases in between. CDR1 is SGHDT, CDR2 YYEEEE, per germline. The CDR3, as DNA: TGTGCCAGCAGCTTGGCCCTTGCTACGGCTTTCTTT. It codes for CASSLALATAFF.

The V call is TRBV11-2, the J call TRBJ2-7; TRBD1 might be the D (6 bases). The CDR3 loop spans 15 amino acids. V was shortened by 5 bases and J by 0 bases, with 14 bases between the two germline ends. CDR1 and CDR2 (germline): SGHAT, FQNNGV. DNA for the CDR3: TGTGCCAGCAGCACCAAGACAGGCGTCTCCTACGAGCAGTACTTC. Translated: CASSTKTGVSYEQYF.

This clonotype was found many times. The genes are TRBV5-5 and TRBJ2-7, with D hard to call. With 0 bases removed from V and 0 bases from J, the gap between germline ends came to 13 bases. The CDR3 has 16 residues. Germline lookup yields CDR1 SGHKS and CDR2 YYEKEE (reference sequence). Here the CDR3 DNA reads TGTGCCAGCAGCTTGGTTCGGCAGAAGAGCTCCTACGAGCAGTACTTC. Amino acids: CASSLVRQKSSYEQYF.